This T cell receptor beta chain was captured by sequencing in a study of OX40 agonist ivuxolimab in advanced cancers. The length of the CDR3 is 15 residues. The germline gives CDR1 MNHEY, CDR2 SVGAGI. The V end was cut by 2 bases, the J end by 8 bases, with 18 bases between. Generated by immunoSEQ multiplex PCR, the TCRdb table keeps only in-frame clones and is missing some. The table records about 22,000 clones, 75% to 85% of them present only once. The rearrangement links TRBV6-5 to TRBJ1-1, with D maybe TRBD1 (5 bases). The clonotype comes from an adult with an advanced solid tumor such as melanoma, head and neck, liver or kidney cancer. Sequencing was performed on CD4+ or CD8+ T cells sorted from blood, taken in a trial of the OX40 agonist ivuxolimab. DNA for the CDR3: TGTGCCAGCAGTTACCTTAGTGGGGGTATGAAAGAAGCTTTCTTT. Its translation is CASSYLSGGMKEAFF.